Below, 21 T cell receptor beta chains from the same sample are listed, as sequenced in a study of T cells in Graves' hyperthyroidism and ophthalmopathy. Amplification of TCR beta CDR3 regions was performed using RNA transcripts as template. The HTBI primer set served for first-round RT-PCR of the TCR CDR3. In TCRdb, the multiplex PCR reads were re-called with MiXCR into one record per CDR3 protein. The sample yields approximately 620,000 distinct CDR3 sequences, roughly 15% seen once. Material: blood. The source is a woman aged 40 to 50 with Graves' ophthalmopathy.

In its sample, this clonotype was seen many times. V usage is TRBV6-2 or TRBV6-3 and J usage is TRBJ2-3; D ambiguous. Between the trimmed V and J ends, which lost 0 bases and 3 bases, there was a span of 16 bases. Germline lookup yields CDR1 MNHEY and CDR2 SVGEGT. The CDR3 sequence is 17 residues long. CDR3 DNA: TGTGCCAGCAGTTACTCTCTTCTAGTAGGGTCGACAGATACGCAGTATTTT. This codes for CASSYSLLVGSTDTQYF.

This clonotype was detected ten times or more. This sequence joins TRBV30 and TRBJ2-1; 11 bases align to TRBD2. Germline CDR1 and CDR2: GTSNPN and SVGIG (reference sequence). Losses at the gene ends were 6 bases for V and 1 base for J; bases not matched to a gene: 5. The CDR3 is made up of 15 amino acids. CDR3 protein: CACVIAGGSYNEQFF. The CDR3 DNA follows: TGTGCCTGTGTGATAGCGGGAGGGTCCTACAATGAGCAGTTCTTC.

This clonotype occurred a few times. The CDR3 protein is CASSRETSNLAGTTGELFF. DNA of the CDR3: TGTGCCAGCAGCCGAGAAACCTCAAACTTAGCGGGAACCACCGGGGAGCTGTTTTTT. V usage is TRBV7-2 and J usage is TRBJ2-2; 8 bases match TRBD2. Germline assignment: CDR1 SGHTA and CDR2 FQGNSA. The J segment lost 4 bases and the V segment lost 5 bases, leaving 18 bases of the junction unmatched. This CDR3 is 19 amino acids long.

This chain links TRBV6-1 with TRBJ1-3; a possible D gene is TRBD1 (5 bases). The germline V gene has CDR1 MNHNS and CDR2 SASEGT. The CDR3 has 15 amino acids. V lost 6 bases and J 0 bases, leaving 12 bases between the germline ends. The CDR3 DNA follows: TGTGCCAGCAGGACAGCGCAATCCTCTGGAAACACCATATATTTT. It translates to CASRTAQSSGNTIYF.

The table lists this clonotype with many counts. This chain connects TRBV28 to TRBJ2-1; D unresolved. The CDR3 contains 12 residues. CDR1 is MDHEN and CDR2 is SYDVKM in the germline V gene. V shed 6 bases and J shed 3 bases, with 6 bases lying between them. DNA of the CDR3: TGTGCCAGCAGAACGAACTACAATGAGCAGTTCTTC. Translated: CASRTNYNEQFF.

This clonotype occurred many times. The genes are TRBV30 and TRBJ2-6; maybe TRBD1 (6 bases). Germline CDR1 and CDR2: GTSNPN and SVGIG (reference sequence). V lost 5 bases to trimming and J lost 3 bases, with 14 bases between them. The CDR3 is made up of 15 amino acids. The CDR3 reads CAWERGYGGANVLTF. The CDR3 nucleotides read TGTGCCTGGGAGAGGGGGTACGGTGGGGCCAACGTCCTGACTTTC. The entire variable domain, with the rest obtained from reference TRBV30 and TRBJ2-6, is as follows: SQTIHQWPATLVQPVGSPLSLECTVEGTSNPNLYWYRQAAGRGLQLLFYSVGIGQISSEVPQNLSASRPQDRQFILSSKKLLLSDSGFYLCAWERGYGGANVLTFGAGSRLTVL.

This clonotype was detected ten times or more. The chain links TRBV28 to TRBJ2-7, with 8 positions matching TRBD2. CDR1 and CDR2 (germline): MDHEN, SYDVKM. This CDR3 is 15 amino acids long. After removal of 6 bases from V and 2 bases from J, the junction contained 9 bases not matched to a gene. The CDR3 spells CASSVAGLGPYEQYF. CDR3 nucleotides: TGTGCCAGCAGCGTAGCGGGACTCGGGCCCTACGAGCAGTACTTC.

This clonotype was seen many times. The chain carries TRBV6-2 or TRBV6-3 and TRBJ2-3; D may be TRBD1 (6 bases). Trimming shortened V by 5 bases and J by 6 bases, and 18 bases separated the two germline ends. Germline lookup yields CDR1 MNHEY and CDR2 SVGEGT. CDR3 size: 15 residues. DNA for the CDR3: TGTGCCAGCAGTCAGGGGACAACCGGGTACGATACGCAGTATTTT. Translated, it gives CASSQGTTGYDTQYF.

This clonotype was detected many times. The chain recombines TRBV12-3 or TRBV12-4 with TRBJ2-3, with D possibly being TRBD1 (6 bases). The ends were cut back, 8 bases at V and 3 bases at J, with 15 bases in the middle. CDR3 length: 14 amino acids. The CDR3 nucleotides read TGTGCCAGCGGGAACAGGGTTGGAACAGATACGCAGTATTTT. Translating gives CASGNRVGTDTQYF.

The sample holds a few counts of this clonotype. V and J are TRBV6-1 and TRBJ2-1; D perhaps matches TRBD2 (6 bases). The CDR3 has 15 residues. V lost 2 bases and J lost 5, with 13 bases in between. Germline V gene data show CDR1 as MNHNS and CDR2 as SASEGT. Written as DNA, the CDR3 is TGTGCCAGCAGTGAACGGGAGTACTATGACAATGAGCAGTTCTTC. It is translated as CASSEREYYDNEQFF.

CDR3 sequence reads: CASSQSRGRTYNSPLHF. The CDR3 region has the DNA TGTGCCAGCAGCCAATCCAGGGGGAGGACCTATAATTCACCCCTCCACTTT. V and J are TRBV14 and TRBJ1-6, with 7 bases fitting TRBD1. The CDR3 spans 17 residues. V was pared by 2 bases and J by 2 bases, with 6 bases of the junction left unmatched. In germline, CDR1 is SGHDN, CDR2 FVKESK.

This clonotype was observed a few times. The gene calls are TRBV4-1 and TRBJ1-3; TRBD1 matches at 9 bases. The V and J ends lost 1 base and 4 bases, in that order; junction bases with no gene match: 5. CDR3 size: 16 residues. Per germline, CDR1 MGHRA and CDR2 YSYEKL. CDR3 bases: TGCGCCAGCAGCCAAGTACAGGGGGCTTTAGGAAACACCATATATTTT. Translation gives CASSQVQGALGNTIYF.

This clonotype was counted ten times or more. V and J are TRBV12-3 or TRBV12-4 and TRBJ2-5; D is ambiguous. V lost 0 bases, J lost 5 bases, and 4 bases lay in between. The CDR3 spans 12 residues. CDR3 residues: CASSLAWETQYF. The CDR3 DNA reads as TGTGCCAGCAGTTTAGCCTGGGAGACCCAGTACTTC.

This clonotype has a single count. This rearrangement joins TRBV28 to TRBJ1-1; no clear D. From germline, CDR1 is MDHEN and CDR2 SYDVKM. The ends were cut back, 7 bases at V and 3 bases at J, with 6 bases in the middle. The CDR3 contains 11 residues. CDR3 amino acids: CASNRDTEAFF. The CDR3 DNA reads TGTGCCAGCAACCGGGACACTGAAGCTTTCTTT.

Worth noting for this clonotype: A much larger clone lies a single base off, so this may be a read error. V and J are TRBV9 and TRBJ1-2, with D possibly matching TRBD1 (6 bases). V lost 3 bases, J lost 7 bases, and 19 bases lay in between. Germline assignment: CDR1 SGDLS and CDR2 YYNGEE. CDR3 length: 15 amino acids. The CDR3 loop reads CASSASAWDTGGYTF. CDR3 bases: TGTGCCAGCAGCGCCTCAGCGTGGGACACGGGTGGCTACACCTTC.

This clonotype appeared many times. The chain is built from TRBV6-1 and TRBJ2-1, with D tentatively TRBD2 (6 bases). This CDR3 has 14 residues. With 7 bases removed from V and 2 bases from J, the gap between germline ends came to 12 bases. CDR1 MNHNS and CDR2 SASEGT come from the germline V gene. The CDR3 DNA sequence: TGTGCCAGCAACCTCGGGAGTACCTACAATGAGCAGTTCTTC. This sequence encodes CASNLGSTYNEQFF.

This chain joins TRBV29-1 and TRBJ2-2; possible D gene TRBD2, 6 bases. The V gene lost 7 bases and the J gene lost 4 bases, with 10 bases spanning the gap. CDR1 and CDR2 from the germline V gene are SQVTM and ANQGSEA. The CDR3 spans 12 residues. CDR3 DNA: TGCAGCGGCGGGAACCCCACCGGGGAGCTGTTTTTT. Residues: CSGGNPTGELFF.

This clonotype came up many times. The rearrangement joins TRBV2 to TRBJ2-7; 11 bases match TRBD1. The CDR3 is 15 residues long. In germline, CDR1 is SNHLY, CDR2 FYNNEI. Trimming removed 8 bases from V and 0 bases from J; junction bases left unmatched: 6. CDR3 in amino acids: CASLRTGGASYEQYF. Written as DNA, the CDR3 is TGTGCCAGCCTCCGGACAGGGGGCGCCTCCTACGAGCAGTACTTC.

The J gene is TRBJ1-3, the V gene TRBV5-1; D not resolved. Germline loops: CDR1 SGHRS, CDR2 YFSETQ. Trimming pared 6 bases from V and 2 bases from J, leaving 12 bases between. This CDR3 has 14 residues. CDR3 protein: CASTPGGTGNTIYF. The CDR3 nucleotides are TGCGCCAGCACCCCGGGAGGCACTGGAAACACCATATATTTT.

This clonotype was recorded many times. V gene TRBV7-2 combines with J gene TRBJ1-1, with D perhaps matching TRBD1 (5 bases). Deletions cut 5 bases from V and 8 bases from J, with 12 bases between. The CDR3 sequence is 12 residues long. Germline V gene sequence: CDR1 SGHTA, CDR2 FQGNSA. The CDR3 DNA is TGTGCCAGCAGCATAGGGACGCTAGAAGCTTTCTTT. It is translated as CASSIGTLEAFF. Combining the CDR3 with reference TRBV7-2 and TRBJ1-1 gives the whole variable domain GAGVSQSPSNKVTEKGKDVELRCDPISGHTALYWYRQSLGQGLEFLIYFQGNSAPDKSGLPSDRFSAERTGGSVSTLTIQRTQQEDSAVYLCASSIGTLEAFFGQGTRLTVV.

This chain joins TRBV13 and TRBJ1-6, with 11 positions matching TRBD1. V lost 5 bases, J lost 10 bases, and 4 bases stayed unmatched. The CDR3 totals 14 residues. CDR1 is PRHDT and CDR2 is FYEKMQ in the germline V gene (reference sequence). The CDR3 loop is CASSRGQGESPLHF. In nucleotides, the CDR3 is TGTGCCAGCAGCCGGGGACAGGGGGAATCACCCCTCCACTTT.